A selection of T cell receptor beta chains follows, all from one sample in a study of metastatic and nonmetastatic thyroid tumors. TCRdb re-clonotyped the PCR reads via MiXCR. The sample has roughly 59,000 clones; 16% are singletons. The sequencing sample was made of blood. All receptors derive from a male donor with papillary thyroid cancer or a benign thyroid nodule (not recorded which). Some clones in this sample may be carry-over from other donors' samples. Each CDR3 is given with its conserved first and last residue. A D gene is named only where the DNA matches it firmly. Size tells how often a clone was seen (once, few, many) or the class of an expanded clone, and some rows leave it out.

cdr3_length: 13
clone_size: many
d_call: NA
j_call: TRBJ1-1
v_call: TRBV2
cdr3_nt: TGTGCCAGCAGGGACACTACATTCACTGAAGCTTTCTTT
cdr3_aa: CASRDTTFTEAFF

cdr3_length: 16
clone_size: many
d_call: TRBD1
j_call: TRBJ2-2
v_call: TRBV20-1
cdr3_nt: TGCAGTGCTAGAGACCGGACAGGCGGAGGCACCGGGGAGCTGTTTTTT
cdr3_aa: CSARDRTGGGTGELFF

cdr3_length: 12
clone_size: NA
d_call: NA
j_call: TRBJ2-7
v_call: TRBV20-1
cdr3_nt: TGCAGTGCTAGAGGAGTTTCCTACGAGCAGTACTTC
cdr3_aa: CSARGVSYEQYF

cdr3_length: 14
clone_size: many
d_call: NA
j_call: TRBJ2-5
v_call: TRBV6-2/TRBV6-3
cdr3_nt: TGTGCCAGCAGCCAAAGAGTTGAACCAGAGACCCAGTACTTC
cdr3_aa: CASSQRVEPETQYF

cdr3_length: 16
clone_size: many
d_call: NA
j_call: TRBJ2-1
v_call: TRBV3-1
cdr3_nt: TGTGCCAGCAGCGACGGAGGGAGAACCTCCTACAATGAGCAGTTCTTC
cdr3_aa: CASSDGGRTSYNEQFF

cdr3_length: 15
clone_size: NA
d_call: NA
j_call: TRBJ2-1
v_call: TRBV13
cdr3_nt: TGTGCCAGCTCCCCTGGTTTGGGAGCGGGTAATGAGCAGTTCTTC
cdr3_aa: CASSPGLGAGNEQFF

cdr3_length: 16
clone_size: many
d_call: NA
j_call: TRBJ2-5
v_call: TRBV4-2
cdr3_nt: TGTGCCAGCAGCCAAGAACTCGGGTTCGGTAAGGAGACCCAGTACTTC
cdr3_aa: CASSQELGFGKETQYF

cdr3_length: 13
clone_size: many
d_call: TRBD1
j_call: TRBJ1-2
v_call: TRBV28
cdr3_nt: TGTGCCACAAAACAGGGGTGGGTGGATGGCTACACCTTC
cdr3_aa: CATKQGWVDGYTF

cdr3_length: 13
clone_size: many
d_call: TRBD2
j_call: TRBJ2-7
v_call: TRBV28
cdr3_nt: TGTGCCAGCAGTCCCCCGGGGTCGGGGGGGCAGTACTTC
cdr3_aa: CASSPPGSGGQYF

cdr3_length: 14
clone_size: many
d_call: TRBD2
j_call: TRBJ2-3
v_call: TRBV27
cdr3_nt: TGTGCCAGCAGCGTAGCGGGAGGTACAGATACGCAGTATTTT
cdr3_aa: CASSVAGGTDTQYF

cdr3_length: 13
clone_size: many
d_call: NA
j_call: TRBJ2-7
v_call: TRBV19
cdr3_nt: TGTGCCAGTAGTATCTCCAGGGGTCACGAGCAGTACTTC
cdr3_aa: CASSISRGHEQYF

cdr3_length: 12
clone_size: NA
d_call: NA
j_call: TRBJ1-2
v_call: TRBV30
cdr3_nt: TGTGCCTGTCAGAGACAGGCCTATGGCTACACCTTC
cdr3_aa: CACQRQAYGYTF

cdr3_length: 19
clone_size: many
d_call: TRBD2
j_call: TRBJ2-2
v_call: TRBV6-6
cdr3_nt: TGTGCCAGCAGTCCCCGGAGAGTCGGGGGGGACGGGGGCACCGGGGAGCTGTTTTTT
cdr3_aa: CASSPRRVGGDGGTGELFF